The clone carrying this T cell receptor beta chain was detected a few times. TCRdb ran MiXCR on the 5' RACE reads and lists one entry per CDR3 protein. The table shows under 40,000 distinct CDR3 sequences, with approximately 5.8% occurring only once. This entry is derived from a study of early T cells in non-severe SARS-CoV-2 infection. About the research overall: Chains stayed unpaired after sequencing of bulk RNA from unsorted whole blood.

This CDR3 is 16 amino acids long. Germline trimming cut 6 bases from V and 2 bases from J; bases unmatched to any gene: 9. The germline gives CDR1 MNHEY, CDR2 SVGEGT. The TCR originated in an adult who was a healthcare worker with PCR-confirmed SARS-CoV-2 infection or an uninfected control (not recorded which). The chain uses TRBV6-2 or TRBV6-3 and TRBJ2-3, with 9 bases matching TRBD2. The specimen sequenced was whole blood. CDR3 DNA sequence: TGTGCCAGCAGCGCTAAGCGGGGGGCTCTCACAGATACGCAGTATTTT. It is translated as CASSAKRGALTDTQYF.